Below, 3 T cell receptor beta chains from the same sample are listed, as sequenced in a study of Ad26.COV2.S vaccination and SARS-CoV-2 variants. Treatment in this sample: 19 received Ad26.COV2.S at low or high dose, single or two shots; 5 received placebo; per-sample allocation not given. Following the first vaccine or placebo injection, samples were taken on day 63. The method was immunoSEQ multiplex PCR; TCRdb's version includes in-frame clones alone and lacks a portion of them. The sample includes about 440,000 clones, approximately 90% of them seen just once. This specimen consisted of peripheral blood, obtained in a trial of Ad26.COV2.S vaccine versus placebo. The receptors were sampled from a person between 18 and 59 years old who received the Ad26.COV2.S COVID-19 vaccine or a placebo.

The rearrangement uses TRBV5-8 and TRBJ1-2; D is unresolved. The ends were cut back, 4 bases at V and 8 bases at J, with 15 bases in the middle. The CDR3 has 13 amino acids. The V gene's germline CDR1 is SGHTS and CDR2 YDEGEE. Written as DNA, the CDR3 is TGTGCCAGCAGCCCCCGGTGGGTTGGCGGCTACACCTTC. It is translated as CASSPRWVGGYTF.

The gene calls are TRBV19 and TRBJ2-2; 8 bases are shared with TRBD2. The length of the CDR3 is 20 residues. J lost 7 bases, V lost 0 bases, and 19 bases had no gene match. Germline V CDR1 and CDR2: LNHDA, SQIVND (reference sequence). The CDR3 sequence is CASSIDKGTRVCCVGGELFF. For the CDR3, the DNA is TGTGCCAGTAGTATAGATAAGGGGACTAGAGTTTGTTGTGTAGGCGGGGAGCTGTTTTTT.

V usage is TRBV6-5 and J usage is TRBJ2-7; D perhaps matches TRBD1 (5 bases). The V and J ends lost 0 bases and 4 bases respectively, with 7 bases between them. The CDR3 runs to 13 residues. Germline assignment: CDR1 MNHEY and CDR2 SVGAGI. The CDR3 spells CASSYSTDYEQYF. CDR3 nucleotide sequence: TGTGCCAGCAGTTACTCGACAGATTACGAGCAGTACTTC.